These 9 T cell receptor beta chains were sequenced from one sample in a study of molecular identifiers for immune sequencing clone quantification. A single record per CDR3 protein comes from TCRdb applying MiXCR to the PCR reads. Here the sample spans about 65,000 distinct CDR3 sequences, 15% to 20% being singletons. Material for sequencing was naive CD8+ T cells from blood, with Jurkat cell RNA spiked in. As for subset: FACS-sorted CD8+CD4-CCR7+CD45RA+ naive T cells. These receptors were collected from a human donor in good health. Some libraries in this study had Jurkat cell RNA spiked in.

A remark on this clonotype: One end of the junction does not line up with germline, which may come from a read error. The V and J genes are TRBV6-2 or TRBV6-3 and TRBJ1-1, with no clear D. Looked up from germline, CDR1 is MNHEY and CDR2 is SVGEGT. The CDR3 loop spans 12 amino acids. DNA for the CDR3: TGTGTCAGCAGTTACGGGAACACTGAAGCTTTCTTT. Its translation: CVSSYGNTEAFF.

This clonotype has more than one count but fewer than ten. The V gene is TRBV19, the J gene TRBJ2-2; D is uncertain. V was clipped by 1 base and J by 6 bases, with 6 bases between them. The CDR3 totals 13 residues. Germline-derived CDR1 and CDR2 are LNHDA and SQIVND (reference sequence). CDR3 in amino acids: CASSIVYPGELFF. The CDR3 nucleotides read TGTGCCAGTAGTATAGTTTACCCCGGGGAGCTGTTTTTT. Looking up the rest from reference TRBV19 and TRBJ2-2 gives the full variable domain: DGGITQSPKYLFRKEGQNVTLSCEQNLNHDAMYWYRQDPGQGLRLIYYSQIVNDFQKGDIAEGYSVSREKKESFPLTVTSAQKNPTAFYLCASSIVYPGELFFGEGSRLTVL.

Turning to this clonotype: A single base separates this from a much larger clone, so it may be a read error. The rearrangement joins TRBV19 to TRBJ2-7, with 7 bases identical to TRBD2. This CDR3 region has 14 residues. With V trimmed by 3 bases and J by 2 bases, 4 bases remained unmatched. The V gene's germline CDR1 is LNHDA and CDR2 SQIVND (reference sequence). CDR3 DNA: TGTGCCAGTAGTATGAGCGGGACGCCCTACGAGCAGTACTTC. Translating gives CASSMSGTPYEQYF.

To note about this clonotype: This may be a read error, as it is one base from a much larger clone. J is TRBJ2-2 and V is TRBV5-6; D uncertain. V gave up 1 base and J gave up 4 bases, with 14 bases separating them. CDR3 size: 16 residues. Germline V gene lookup returns CDR1 SGHDT and CDR2 YYEEEE. The CDR3 is CASSLLSISGTGELFF. For the CDR3, the DNA is TGTGCCAGCAGCTTGTTGAGCATATCGGGCACCGGGGAGCTGTTTTTT.

With respect to this clonotype: A much larger clone differs by one base, so this may be a read error. The chain carries TRBV6-5 and TRBJ2-1, with 7 bases identical to TRBD2. This CDR3 contains 12 residues. The germline gives CDR1 MNHEY, CDR2 SVGAGI. The V and J ends lost 8 bases and 9 bases, in that order; junction bases with no gene match: 7. The CDR3 protein is CASLAERGEQFF. CDR3 nucleotide sequence: TGTGCCAGCCTAGCGGAACGGGGTGAGCAGTTCTTC.

Remarks on this clonotype: This may stem from a read error, because a much larger clone lies one nucleotide away. A read error is likely, as this CDR3 ends without the conserved phenylalanine or tryptophan. V gene TRBV7-6 combines with J gene TRBJ2-1; D unresolved. Germline V gives CDR1 SGHVS, CDR2 FNYEAQ. The CDR3 extends over 16 amino acids. Trimming took off 5 bases at V and 7 bases at J, with 21 bases between the two ends. CDR3 sequence reads: CASSPTSVPGGNEQFL. The CDR3 nucleotides are TGTGCCAGCAGCCCGACGAGTGTACCAGGCGGTAATGAGCAGTTCTTG.

This clonotype was observed many times. V and J are TRBV7-9 and TRBJ2-7; D possibly uses TRBD1 or TRBD2 (6 bases each). Looked up from germline, CDR1 is SEHNR and CDR2 is FQNEAQ (reference sequence). The CDR3 extends over 13 amino acids. V was shortened by 4 bases and J by 9 bases, with 16 bases between the two germline ends. The CDR3 nucleotides read TGTGCCAGCAGCTCTGAGGGGGGTTCTGTGCAGTACTTC. Its protein product is CASSSEGGSVQYF.

This clonotype was counted many times. The rearrangement links TRBV7-9 to TRBJ2-7; D unclear. CDR1 SEHNR and CDR2 FQNEAQ come from the germline V gene (reference sequence). The CDR3 is made up of 14 amino acids. Trimming left V 5 bases short and J 4 bases short, with 15 bases between. CDR3 in amino acids: CASSDDTVGYEQYF. DNA of the CDR3: TGTGCCAGCAGCGACGACACAGTTGGGTACGAGCAGTACTTC.

Points on this clonotype: At one of its ends the junction is not consistent with the germline gene, which may arise from a read error. The CDR3 nucleotides read TGTCCCTGGAGTCCGGGCCAGGGCGGTCAGCCCCAGCATTTT. Its protein product is CPWSPGQGGQPQHF. The V and J genes are TRBV30 and TRBJ1-5, with D possibly matching TRBD1 (5 bases). From germline, CDR1 is GTSNPN and CDR2 SVGIG (reference sequence). The length of the CDR3 is 14 residues.